The 25 T cell receptor beta chains below were found in one sample sequenced in a study of blood T cells in healthy people across ages. A second PCR of roughly 7 to 11 cycles used a sample-barcoded 5' primer and a J-beta primer mix. TCRdb reanalysed the 5' RACE reads using MiXCR and keeps one entry per CDR3 protein. The sample has approximately 800,000 distinct CDR3 sequences; around 62% are singletons. The source material was blood. All receptors come from a man in his thirties or forties in good health.

This chain connects TRBV7-9 to TRBJ2-3, with D tentatively TRBD1 or TRBD2 (5 bases each). CDR3 length equals 15 residues. Looked up from germline, CDR1 is SEHNR and CDR2 is FQNEAQ (reference sequence). V lost 6 bases to trimming and J lost 2 bases, with 15 bases between them. CDR3 sequence: CASRAGTHYTDTQYF. DNA for the CDR3: TGTGCCAGCAGGGCCGGGACCCACTACACAGATACGCAGTATTTT. The full variable domain, with the rest looked up from reference TRBV7-9 and TRBJ2-3, is DTGVSQNPRHKITKRGQNVTFRCDPISEHNRLYWYRQTLGQGPEFLTYFQNEAQLEKSRLLSDRFSAERPKGSFSTLEIQRTEQGDSAMYLCASRAGTHYTDTQYFGPGTRLTVL.

A remark on this clonotype: Relative to the germline gene, one junction end is altered; a read error may explain this. The chain has TRBV10-3 and TRBJ2-1; D call uncertain. There are 12 residues in the CDR3. Germline values: CDR1 ENHRY, CDR2 SYGVKD. The CDR3 loop is CATSAADNEQFF. The CDR3 DNA sequence: TGTGCCACCAGTGCTGCGGACAATGAGCAGTTCTTC.

This clonotype was detected only a few times. V is TRBV28 and J is TRBJ2-1; 8 bases are a match to TRBD2. The CDR3 runs to 14 residues. J gave up 8 bases and V 2 bases, and 5 bases lay outside the gene matches. CDR1 and CDR2 (germline): MDHEN, SYDVKM. CDR3 region: CASSLVGTRDEQFF. CDR3 bases: TGTGCCAGCAGTTTAGTTGGGACTAGAGATGAGCAGTTCTTC.

The J gene is TRBJ2-1, the V gene TRBV29-1, with 8 bases aligning to TRBD2. Germline values: CDR1 SQVTM, CDR2 ANQGSEA. Trimming took 5 bases from V and 8 from J; bases not matched to a gene: 11. The CDR3 length is 14 residues. The CDR3 nucleotides are TGCAGCGTTTCCCTAGCGGGCCCACCGGATGAGCAGTTCTTC. Its translation is CSVSLAGPPDEQFF.

The chain links TRBV7-2 to TRBJ2-5; TRBD2 matches 8 bases. CDR1 and CDR2 (germline): SGHTA, FQGNSA. This CDR3 is 16 amino acids long. V was pared by 7 bases and J by 5 bases, with 15 bases of the junction left unmatched. The CDR3 reads CASTPFVAGGQETQYF. The DNA of the CDR3 is TGTGCCAGCACCCCATTTGTGGCGGGGGGTCAGGAGACCCAGTACTTC.

The chain couples TRBV20-1 to TRBJ2-1, with D maybe TRBD1 (6 bases). Looked up from germline, CDR1 is DFQATT and CDR2 is SNEGSKA (reference sequence). V shed 5 bases and J shed 2 bases, with 13 bases lying between them. This CDR3 spans 14 amino acids. The CDR3 region is CSARLWGPYNEQFF. CDR3 in DNA: TGCAGTGCTCGTCTATGGGGGCCCTACAATGAGCAGTTCTTC.

This chain connects TRBV12-3 or TRBV12-4 to TRBJ2-7; D is undetermined. With 5 bases removed from V and 2 bases from J, the gap between germline ends came to 16 bases. The length of the CDR3 is 15 residues. In DNA form, the CDR3 reads TGTGCCAGCAGTCCCCTCCGAGGCAGGACCTACGAGCAGTACTTC. It is translated as CASSPLRGRTYEQYF.

The chain uses TRBV7-2 and TRBJ2-7; a weak D match, TRBD2 (6 bases). Between the trimmed V and J ends, which lost 6 bases and 6 bases, there was a span of 12 bases. The length of the CDR3 is 12 residues. CDR1 is SGHTA, CDR2 FQGNSA, per germline. The CDR3 bases are TGTGCCAGCAGATTCCGGGACTCCGAGCAGTACTTC. Translating it yields CASRFRDSEQYF.

The chain joins TRBV3-1 to TRBJ1-6, with D unclear. Germline V gene lookup returns CDR1 LGHDT and CDR2 YNNKEL (reference sequence). This CDR3 has 15 residues. V lost 0 bases to trimming and J lost 9 bases, with 12 bases between them. CDR3 coding DNA: TGTGCCAGCAGCCAAGATCGAGACCGGAGTTCACCCCTCCACTTT. The encoded protein is CASSQDRDRSSPLHF.

The chain uses TRBV6-6 and TRBJ2-7; 7 bases line up with TRBD2. CDR1 MNHNY and CDR2 SVGAGI come from the germline V gene (reference sequence). V lost 2 bases and J lost 3; bases outside the gene matches: 7. This CDR3 region has 15 residues. The CDR3 is CASSYPGGADYEQYF. DNA for the CDR3: TGTGCCAGCAGTTACCCGGGAGGTGCCGACTACGAGCAGTACTTC.

V gene TRBV7-6 combines with J gene TRBJ1-4; 7 bases match TRBD1. Germline values: CDR1 SGHVS, CDR2 FNYEAQ. The CDR3 spans 15 residues. V lost 3 bases and J lost 7; bases outside the gene matches: 8. The CDR3 coding sequence is TGTGCCAGCAGCTTGTCACAGGGGTTGAGTGAAAAACTGTTTTTT. Encoded protein: CASSLSQGLSEKLFF.

The chain employs TRBV3-1 and TRBJ2-4, with no clear D. The J call may be mistaken, given a closer DNA end match to TRBJ2-7. CDR3 length: 12 amino acids. Germline V CDR1 and CDR2: LGHDT, YNNKEL (reference sequence). CDR3 region: CASSQDINEQYF. CDR3 in DNA: TGTGCCAGCAGCCAAGATATCAACGAGCAGTACTTC.

The chain couples TRBV2 to TRBJ1-2; possible D gene TRBD1, 5 bases. The CDR3 loop spans 15 amino acids. The germline CDR1 and CDR2 sequences are SNHLY and FYNNEI. Trimming left V 8 bases short and J 0 bases short, with 16 bases between. Here the CDR3 DNA reads TGTGCCAGCTGGGGCCAGGGAGGAACTAACTATGGCTACACCTTC. Its protein product is CASWGQGGTNYGYTF.

The V call is TRBV5-1, the J call TRBJ2-3; D could derive from TRBD1 or TRBD2 (5 bases each). The CDR3 contains 14 residues. The V end was cut by 6 bases, the J end by 0 bases, with 11 bases between. Germline loops: CDR1 SGHRS, CDR2 YFSETQ. CDR3 DNA sequence: TGCGCCAGCATGGGACGGACCAGCACAGATACGCAGTATTTT. Residues: CASMGRTSTDTQYF.

The chain is built from TRBV3-1 and TRBJ2-3, with 9 bases matching TRBD2. J gave up 0 bases and V 6 bases, and 7 bases lay outside the gene matches. Germline values: CDR1 LGHDT, CDR2 YNNKEL (reference sequence). This CDR3 comprises 16 residues. CDR3 protein: CASSPLAGRSTDTQYF. The CDR3 nucleotides read TGTGCCAGCAGTCCCCTAGCGGGGAGGAGCACAGATACGCAGTATTTT.

The chain has TRBV9 and TRBJ2-1; no reliable D call. Per the germline V gene, CDR1 is SGDLS and CDR2 is YYNGEE. V shed 0 bases and J shed 9 bases, with 7 bases lying between them. The CDR3 covers 12 residues. The CDR3 sequence is CASSVERGEQFF. The CDR3, as DNA: TGTGCCAGCAGCGTAGAGCGAGGTGAGCAGTTCTTC.

The sample holds a few counts of this clonotype. The chain combines TRBV4-2 with TRBJ1-2; no definite D call. Germline-derived CDR1 and CDR2 are LGHNA and YNFKEQ. V lost 1 base to trimming and J lost 7 bases, with 19 bases between them. The length of the CDR3 is 16 residues. The chain's CDR3 is CASSQAVGRGIGGYTF. The CDR3 region has the DNA TGTGCCAGCAGCCAAGCCGTTGGCCGGGGAATTGGTGGCTACACCTTC.

The chain recombines TRBV20-1 with TRBJ2-7; 7 positions match TRBD2. The CDR3 runs to 14 residues. Germline V gives CDR1 DFQATT, CDR2 SNEGSKA (reference sequence). With V trimmed by 6 bases and J by 1 base, 9 bases remained unmatched. CDR3 bases: TGCAGTGCGGAATCTAGCGGCAATTCCTACGAGCAGTACTTC. As protein: CSAESSGNSYEQYF.

The chain recombines TRBV25-1 with TRBJ1-6; 8 bases line up with TRBD1. In germline, CDR1 is MGHDK, CDR2 SYGVNS. The CDR3 consists of 15 residues. The V and J ends lost 3 bases and 8 bases, in that order; junction bases with no gene match: 6. The CDR3 loop is CASSDPAGGHSPLHF. The DNA of the CDR3 is TGTGCCAGCAGTGATCCGGCAGGGGGCCATTCACCCCTCCACTTT.

This clonotype was seen a handful of times. The chain recombines TRBV12-3 or TRBV12-4 with TRBJ1-1, with D uncertain. CDR3 length: 12 residues. The ends were cut back, 5 bases at V and 6 bases at J, with 10 bases in the middle. The CDR3 DNA reads TGTGCCAGCAGTCACTCAGCTCCTGAAGCTTTCTTT. Residues: CASSHSAPEAFF.

V usage is TRBV6-2 or TRBV6-3 and J usage is TRBJ2-3, with TRBD2 matching 10 bases. V gave up 5 bases and J gave up 5 bases; unmatched junction bases: 13. The germline V gene has CDR1 MNHEY and CDR2 SVGEGT. This CDR3 is 17 amino acids long. DNA for the CDR3: TGTGCCAGCAGTCTCCGCCCGGAGGCTAGCGGGGGAGATACGCAGTATTTT. The encoded protein is CASSLRPEASGGDTQYF.

The chain is built from TRBV20-1 and TRBJ2-7; D gene unclear. Trimming took 7 bases from V and 0 from J, leaving 19 bases between them. The germline V gene encodes CDR1 DFQATT and CDR2 SNEGSKA (reference sequence). The length of the CDR3 is 15 residues. The DNA of the CDR3 is TGCAGTGTCACCCTTTCTGGCAGGAGCTCCTACGAGCAGTACTTC. Its translation: CSVTLSGRSSYEQYF.

The chain uses TRBV6-6 and TRBJ1-2, with 7 bases aligning to TRBD1. The CDR3 length is 13 residues. The ends lost 2 bases at V and 8 bases at J; junction bases unmatched: 5. Germline CDR1 and CDR2: MNHNY and SVGAGI (reference sequence). The CDR3 DNA reads as TGTGCCAGCAGTTACACCCGGGACAGCGGCTACACCTTC. Its translation: CASSYTRDSGYTF.

The chain joins TRBV20-1 to TRBJ2-5; 8 positions agree with TRBD2. This CDR3 has 13 amino acids. The V gene end was trimmed by 2 bases and the J gene end by 7 bases; junction bases not matched to a gene: 6. Germline assignment: CDR1 DFQATT and CDR2 SNEGSKA (reference sequence). CDR3 protein: CSARQTGGGTQYF. As DNA, the CDR3 is TGCAGTGCTAGACAGACCGGGGGGGGGACCCAGTACTTC.

This clonotype came up once. The genes are TRBV7-8 and TRBJ2-1, with D possibly being TRBD1 (5 bases). V lost 5 bases and J 5 bases, leaving 16 bases between the germline ends. This CDR3 comprises 15 residues. From germline, CDR1 is SGHVS and CDR2 FQNEAQ. The CDR3 here is CASSRDLDRNNEQFF. CDR3 DNA sequence: TGTGCCAGCAGCCGCGACCTCGACAGAAACAATGAGCAGTTCTTC. The complete variable domain, with remaining parts taken from reference TRBV7-8 and TRBJ2-1, reads GAGVSQSPRYKVAKRGQDVALRCDPISGHVSLFWYQQALGQGPEFLTYFQNEAQLDKSGLPSDRFFAERPEGSVSTLKIQRTQQEDSAVYLCASSRDLDRNNEQFFGPGTRLTVL.